This TCR beta chain stems from a study of Graves' ophthalmopathy and Graves' hyperthyroidism. Study-level information: Hyperthyroidism counted as stable given no ophthalmopathy within 18 months of follow-up. Notes on the study in general: Sensitivity reached just under 90% and specificity around 81% for a 13-signature model separating ophthalmopathy from stable hyperthyroidism. The study's model predicted ophthalmopathy progression at approximately 70% sensitivity and 72% to 85% specificity.

Comments on this clonotype: Antigen: not known.

Germline-derived CDR1 and CDR2 are SEHNR and FQNEAQ (reference sequence). This CDR3 comprises 14 residues. Trimming cost V 5 bases and J 8 bases, with 16 bases left between them. The TCR beta CDR3 regions underwent amplification from RNA transcripts. Second-round multiplex PCR came after a first-round RT-PCR that employed HTBI primers. TCRdb itself ran the multiplex PCR reads through MiXCR, one entry per CDR3 protein. The sample has over a million distinct CDR3 sequences, roughly two fifths seen once. If patients had other autoimmune diseases, uncontrolled infections, pregnancy or lactation, they were excluded.

The rearrangement joins TRBV7-9 to TRBJ1-5; perhaps TRBD1 as D (5 bases). The sequencing sample was made of peripheral blood or thyroid tissue (not recorded which). The sequence came from an adult man with Graves' hyperthyroidism. CDR3 in amino acids: CASSEGLPGEPQHF. DNA of the CDR3: TGTGCCAGCAGCGAGGGACTCCCAGGAGAGCCCCAGCATTTT.